These T cell receptor beta chains were read from a single sample in a study of T cell repertoires in cytomegalovirus infection. Via MiXCR, TCRdb re-called the reads, giving one row per CDR3 protein. This table holds roughly 230,000 distinct CDR3 sequences, 9% to 15% found once. Sequenced material: PBMCs. Source of these receptors: a human donor in good health (CMV status not recorded). Some clones in this sample may be carry-over from other donors' samples. CDR3s include the opening cysteine and the closing phenylalanine or tryptophan. The D gene is left open where the match is weak. Expanded clones are given a class, and other clones once, few, many or no size at all.

clone size: many
J gene: TRBJ2-5
D gene: TRBD2
V gene: TRBV7-8
CDR3 protein: CASSLDGGVGETQYF
CDR3 DNA: TGTGCCAGCAGCTTAGACGGGGGGGTGGGAGAGACCCAGTACTTC

clone size: many
J gene: TRBJ1-5
D gene: -
V gene: TRBV12-3/TRBV12-4
CDR3 protein: CASSLLSQPQHF
CDR3 DNA: TGTGCCAGCAGTTTACTTAGTCAGCCCCAGCATTTT

clone size: -
J gene: TRBJ1-1
D gene: TRBD1
V gene: TRBV29-1
CDR3 protein: CSVGDRQGLGAFF
CDR3 DNA: TGCAGCGTTGGAGACAGACAGGGGCTGGGAGCTTTCTTT

clone size: many
J gene: TRBJ2-3
D gene: TRBD2
V gene: TRBV6-5
CDR3 protein: CARVLPGERESDGTQYF
CDR3 DNA: TGTGCCAGAGTTCTCCCAGGGGAGCGGGAGAGTGATGGTACGCAGTATTTT

clone size: many
J gene: TRBJ1-5
D gene: -
V gene: TRBV7-2
CDR3 protein: CASSLVRTEPQHF
CDR3 DNA: TGTGCCAGCAGCTTAGTCAGGACGGAGCCCCAGCATTTT

clone size: many
J gene: TRBJ2-7
D gene: -
V gene: TRBV5-1
CDR3 protein: CASSKGWELSYEQYF
CDR3 DNA: TGCGCCAGCAGCAAGGGCTGGGAGCTTTCCTACGAGCAGTACTTC

clone size: many
J gene: TRBJ2-3
D gene: -
V gene: TRBV5-5
CDR3 protein: CASSYGIYTDTQYF
CDR3 DNA: TGTGCCAGCAGCTATGGAATATACACAGATACGCAGTATTTT

clone size: many
J gene: TRBJ1-1
D gene: -
V gene: TRBV18
CDR3 protein: CASSLNVETEAFF
CDR3 DNA: TGTGCCAGCTCTCTCAATGTAGAGACTGAAGCTTTCTTT

clone size: many
J gene: TRBJ1-6
D gene: -
V gene: TRBV14
CDR3 protein: CASSQEYSNSPLHF
CDR3 DNA: TGTGCCAGCAGCCAAGAGTACAGTAATTCACCCCTCCACTTT

clone size: few
J gene: TRBJ1-6
D gene: -
V gene: TRBV20-1
CDR3 protein: CSARETEFLNSPLHF
CDR3 DNA: TGCAGTGCTAGAGAGACCGAGTTCCTTAATTCACCCCTCCACTTT

clone size: many
J gene: TRBJ1-6
D gene: -
V gene: TRBV7-2
CDR3 protein: CASSLEGLNNSPLHF
CDR3 DNA: TGTGCCAGCAGCTTAGAGGGGCTGAATAATTCACCCCTCCACTTT

clone size: few
J gene: TRBJ1-6
D gene: TRBD1
V gene: TRBV28
CDR3 protein: CATVGGQVSNSPLHF
CDR3 DNA: TGTGCCACTGTAGGTGGACAGGTATCCAATTCACCCCTCCACTTT

clone size: -
J gene: TRBJ2-3
D gene: TRBD2
V gene: TRBV19
CDR3 protein: CASSPALRLAGGRGDAQYF
CDR3 DNA: TGTGCCAGTAGCCCCGCTCTACGACTAGCGGGAGGGCGTGGAGATGCGCAGTATTTT

clone size: many
J gene: TRBJ2-1
D gene: TRBD2
V gene: TRBV7-2
CDR3 protein: CASSLGGGGAYNEQFF
CDR3 DNA: TGTGCCAGCAGCTTAGGGGGGGGGGGGGCCTACAATGAGCAGTTCTTC

clone size: -
J gene: TRBJ1-1
D gene: -
V gene: TRBV7-3
CDR3 protein: CASSRFPGPAEAFF
CDR3 DNA: TGTGCCAGCAGCCGTTTTCCGGGACCCGCCGAAGCTTTCTTT

clone size: many
J gene: TRBJ2-7
D gene: TRBD1
V gene: TRBV7-2
CDR3 protein: CASSITGTVTYEQYF
CDR3 DNA: TGTGCCAGCAGCATAACCGGGACAGTAACCTACGAGCAGTACTTC

clone size: -
J gene: TRBJ2-5
D gene: TRBD2
V gene: TRBV28
CDR3 protein: CASSITLAGGQETQYF
CDR3 DNA: TGTGCCAGCAGTATCACACTAGCGGGGGGCCAAGAGACCCAGTACTTC

clone size: -
J gene: TRBJ2-6
D gene: TRBD1
V gene: TRBV6-6
CDR3 protein: CASSLGTGQFSGANVLTF
CDR3 DNA: TGTGCCAGCAGCTTAGGGACAGGGCAATTCTCTGGGGCCAACGTCCTGACTTTC

clone size: many
J gene: TRBJ2-7
D gene: TRBD2
V gene: TRBV6-1
CDR3 protein: CASKTTSGSGEQYF
CDR3 DNA: TGTGCCAGCAAAACTACTAGCGGGAGTGGAGAGCAGTACTTC

clone size: -
J gene: TRBJ2-7
D gene: -
V gene: TRBV9
CDR3 protein: CASSDPRGSHEQYF
CDR3 DNA: TGTGCCAGCAGCGACCCTCGGGGAAGCCACGAGCAGTACTTC

clone size: many
J gene: TRBJ1-6
D gene: -
V gene: TRBV7-2
CDR3 protein: CASSLVRGPFNSPLHF
CDR3 DNA: TGTGCCAGCAGCTTAGTTCGTGGGCCCTTTAATTCACCCCTCCACTTT

clone size: once
J gene: TRBJ1-1
D gene: -
V gene: TRBV19
CDR3 protein: CASSGRTNTEAFF
CDR3 DNA: TGTGCCAGTTCCGGGAGAACCAACACTGAAGCTTTCTTT

clone size: few
J gene: TRBJ2-5
D gene: TRBD1
V gene: TRBV29-1
CDR3 protein: CSVQSTGGETQYF
CDR3 DNA: TGCAGCGTGCAGTCCACAGGGGGAGAGACCCAGTACTTC

clone size: -
J gene: TRBJ1-1
D gene: -
V gene: TRBV20-1
CDR3 protein: CSYQRTTEAFF
CDR3 DNA: TGCAGCTACCAAAGGACCACTGAAGCTTTCTTT

clone size: many
J gene: TRBJ2-7
D gene: -
V gene: TRBV12-3/TRBV12-4
CDR3 protein: CASSLVSSHEQYF
CDR3 DNA: TGTGCCAGCAGTTTAGTAAGCTCCCACGAGCAGTACTTC

clone size: many
J gene: TRBJ1-2
D gene: -
V gene: TRBV7-9
CDR3 protein: CASSLSRGVDYGYTF
CDR3 DNA: TGTGCCAGCAGCTTAAGTAGGGGAGTTGACTATGGCTACACCTTC

clone size: many
J gene: TRBJ1-2
D gene: -
V gene: TRBV28
CDR3 protein: CASSSTQDGYTF
CDR3 DNA: TGTGCCAGCAGTTCCACCCAAGACGGCTACACCTTC

clone size: many
J gene: TRBJ1-2
D gene: TRBD1
V gene: TRBV7-2
CDR3 protein: CASSVTGGGHGYTF
CDR3 DNA: TGTGCCAGCAGCGTGACAGGGGGCGGGCATGGCTACACCTTC

clone size: many
J gene: TRBJ2-5
D gene: TRBD1
V gene: TRBV20-1
CDR3 protein: CSASPGTGGQTQYF
CDR3 DNA: TGCAGTGCATCTCCCGGGACAGGGGGCCAGACCCAGTACTTC

clone size: many
J gene: TRBJ2-1
D gene: TRBD2
V gene: TRBV20-1
CDR3 protein: CSASALAGSMVYNEQFF
CDR3 DNA: TGCAGTGCTAGTGCACTAGCGGGGAGTATGGTTTACAATGAGCAGTTCTTC

clone size: many
J gene: TRBJ2-1
D gene: TRBD2
V gene: TRBV7-6
CDR3 protein: CASSQALAGGEQFF
CDR3 DNA: TGTGCCAGCAGCCAGGCTCTAGCGGGTGGGGAGCAGTTCTTC

clone size: -
J gene: TRBJ2-2
D gene: TRBD2
V gene: TRBV6-2/TRBV6-3
CDR3 protein: CASNPSGGNTGELFF
CDR3 DNA: TGTGCCAGCAATCCTAGCGGGGGTAACACCGGGGAGCTGTTTTTT

clone size: many
J gene: TRBJ2-7
D gene: TRBD2
V gene: TRBV7-8
CDR3 protein: CASSLPTSGGYEQYF
CDR3 DNA: TGTGCCAGCAGCTTACCCACTAGCGGGGGGTACGAGCAGTACTTC

clone size: many
J gene: TRBJ2-7
D gene: -
V gene: TRBV7-9
CDR3 protein: CASSLNSGLSSYEQYF
CDR3 DNA: TGTGCCAGCAGCTTAAATAGCGGTCTCTCCTCCTACGAGCAGTACTTC

clone size: many
J gene: TRBJ2-2
D gene: TRBD2
V gene: TRBV11-2
CDR3 protein: CASSSDWTRRTGELFF
CDR3 DNA: TGTGCCAGCAGCTCGGATTGGACTAGACGTACCGGGGAGCTGTTTTTT

clone size: -
J gene: TRBJ1-6
D gene: TRBD1
V gene: TRBV20-1
CDR3 protein: CSAREGTVNSPLHF
CDR3 DNA: TGCAGTGCTAGAGAGGGGACAGTAAATTCACCCCTCCACTTT

clone size: many
J gene: TRBJ2-3
D gene: TRBD2
V gene: TRBV5-6
CDR3 protein: CASSLAGTTYLTQYF
CDR3 DNA: TGTGCCAGCAGCTTGGCCGGGACTACCTATCTTACGCAGTATTTT

clone size: many
J gene: TRBJ2-5
D gene: -
V gene: TRBV27
CDR3 protein: CASTRTPQETQYF
CDR3 DNA: TGTGCCAGCACTCGGACACCCCAAGAGACCCAGTACTTC

clone size: many
J gene: TRBJ1-1
D gene: TRBD1
V gene: TRBV6-1
CDR3 protein: CASSLRTGTNTEAFF
CDR3 DNA: TGTGCCAGCAGTCTCAGGACAGGGACGAACACTGAAGCTTTCTTT

clone size: -
J gene: TRBJ2-1
D gene: TRBD1
V gene: TRBV19
CDR3 protein: CASARDRGYNEQFF
CDR3 DNA: TGTGCCAGTGCTCGGGACAGGGGTTACAATGAGCAGTTCTTC

clone size: many
J gene: TRBJ2-1
D gene: -
V gene: TRBV7-2
CDR3 protein: CASSRSRTQANEQFF
CDR3 DNA: TGTGCCAGCAGCCGTTCTAGGACCCAGGCCAATGAGCAGTTCTTC

clone size: -
J gene: TRBJ2-7
D gene: TRBD1
V gene: TRBV5-1
CDR3 protein: CASHRDRGLEQYF
CDR3 DNA: TGCGCCAGTCACCGGGACAGGGGGCTCGAGCAGTACTTC

clone size: few
J gene: TRBJ2-5
D gene: TRBD2
V gene: TRBV20-1
CDR3 protein: CSARTSGRAGGETQYF
CDR3 DNA: TGCAGTGCCCGGACTAGCGGGAGGGCTGGAGGAGAGACCCAGTACTTC

clone size: many
J gene: TRBJ2-5
D gene: TRBD1
V gene: TRBV7-7
CDR3 protein: CASSTRQGLKETQYF
CDR3 DNA: TGTGCCAGCAGCACCCGACAGGGGTTAAAAGAGACCCAGTACTTC

clone size: -
J gene: TRBJ2-1
D gene: -
V gene: TRBV29-1
CDR3 protein: CSVDGSWSGDNEQFF
CDR3 DNA: TGCAGCGTTGACGGGTCGTGGTCGGGGGACAATGAGCAGTTCTTC

clone size: many
J gene: TRBJ2-3
D gene: -
V gene: TRBV7-8
CDR3 protein: CASSRPRVGDTQYF
CDR3 DNA: TGTGCCAGCAGCCGACCCAGGGTCGGGGATACGCAGTATTTT

clone size: many
J gene: TRBJ2-3
D gene: -
V gene: TRBV7-9
CDR3 protein: CASSPRNLDTQYF
CDR3 DNA: TGTGCCAGCAGCCCCAGGAACCTAGATACGCAGTATTTT

clone size: -
J gene: TRBJ1-1
D gene: -
V gene: TRBV11-3
CDR3 protein: CASSLDHWGTEAFF
CDR3 DNA: TGTGCCAGCAGCTTAGATCATTGGGGGACTGAAGCTTTCTTT

clone size: many
J gene: TRBJ2-7
D gene: -
V gene: TRBV4-3
CDR3 protein: CASSQDGQVPLEQYF
CDR3 DNA: TGCGCCAGCAGCCAAGATGGGCAGGTCCCCTTGGAGCAGTACTTC

clone size: many
J gene: TRBJ2-7
D gene: TRBD2
V gene: TRBV7-9
CDR3 protein: CASSFQRDSYEQYF
CDR3 DNA: TGTGCCAGCAGTTTTCAGCGGGACTCCTACGAGCAGTACTTC

clone size: -
J gene: TRBJ2-3
D gene: TRBD2
V gene: TRBV6-2/TRBV6-3
CDR3 protein: CASTSGGPSDTQYF
CDR3 DNA: TGTGCCAGCACCTCGGGAGGGCCATCAGATACGCAGTATTTT

clone size: -
J gene: TRBJ2-1
D gene: TRBD2
V gene: TRBV29-1
CDR3 protein: CSAGLAGEGEQFF
CDR3 DNA: TGCAGCGCAGGACTAGCGGGAGAAGGGGAGCAGTTCTTC

clone size: many
J gene: TRBJ1-1
D gene: -
V gene: TRBV12-3/TRBV12-4
CDR3 protein: CASTGGARAGTEAFF
CDR3 DNA: TGTGCCAGCACTGGGGGGGCGCGGGCGGGTACTGAAGCTTTCTTT

clone size: many
J gene: TRBJ2-2
D gene: -
V gene: TRBV7-2
CDR3 protein: CASSIGGDLTGELFF
CDR3 DNA: TGTGCCAGCAGCATAGGGGGAGACCTCACCGGGGAGCTGTTTTTT

clone size: -
J gene: TRBJ2-1
D gene: -
V gene: TRBV20-1
CDR3 protein: CSARDPSGGGRGDEQFF
CDR3 DNA: TGCAGTGCTAGAGATCCCTCGGGGGGAGGGAGGGGGGATGAGCAGTTCTTC